These T cell receptor beta chains were read from a single sample in a study of T cell changes during pregnancy in multiple sclerosis. Data came from immunoSEQ multiplex PCR; TCRdb stores just in-frame clones and leaves some out. The table has about 89,000 clones, around 94% seen once. The source was peripheral blood, collected in the third trimester of pregnancy. Receptors originate from a female donor with multiple sclerosis, enrolled in a pregnancy study. The CDR3 runs from the conserved cysteine through the conserved F or W. The D gene is left open where the match is weak. Rows may omit the clone size; those that give it use once, few, many or a size class.

CASKSRLASQETQYF TGTGCCAGCAAATCCCGACTAGCGAGCCAAGAGACCCAGTACTTC TRBD2 TRBV2 . TRBJ2-5
CASTYHPDRGSEKLFF TGTGCCAGCACCTACCACCCGGACAGGGGAAGTGAAAAACTGTTTTTT TRBD1 TRBV4-2 . TRBJ1-4
CASRRTGVNTEAFF TGTGCCAGCAGGCGGACGGGAGTGAACACTGAAGCTTTCTTT . TRBV6-5 . TRBJ1-1
CASSMRTGIYGYTF TGTGCCAGTAGTATGAGAACGGGAATATATGGCTACACCTTC . TRBV19 . TRBJ1-2
CASSQALAGGTYEQYF TGTGCCAGCAGCCAAGCACTAGCGGGAGGCACCTACGAGCAGTACTTC TRBD2 TRBV4-2 . TRBJ2-7
CASSFRDSQNTGELFF TGCGCCAGCAGCTTTAGGGACAGCCAGAACACCGGGGAGCTGTTTTTT TRBD1 TRBV5-1 . TRBJ2-2
CTSSFSGTSGRADSEQYF TGCACCAGCAGCTTCTCCGGGACTAGCGGGAGGGCTGACTCCGAGCAGTACTTC TRBD2 TRBV5-1 . TRBJ2-7
CASSQGTGGNQPQHF TGTGCCAGCAGTCAAGGGACAGGGGGGAATCAGCCCCAGCATTTT TRBD1 TRBV6-5 . TRBJ1-5
CASSMTGALQPQHF TGTGCCAGCAGCATGACAGGGGCGCTGCAGCCCCAGCATTTT TRBD1 TRBV7-9 . TRBJ1-5
CASSLGRDFFYEQYF TGTGCCAGCAGTTTGGGCCGGGACTTCTTCTACGAGCAGTACTTC . TRBV27 . TRBJ2-7
CASSLSPGEATEAFF TGCGCCAGCAGCCTTTCCCCGGGGGAGGCCACTGAAGCTTTCTTT . TRBV4-1 . TRBJ1-1
CASTPGTGSTGELFF TGCGCCAGCACACCCGGGACAGGGTCCACCGGGGAGCTGTTTTTT TRBD1 TRBV5-1 . TRBJ2-2
CASRATGERNIQYF TGTGCCAGTAGGGCGACCGGGGAAAGAAACATTCAGTACTTC . TRBV6-5 . TRBJ2-4
CASSAGQGTEAFF TGTGCCAGCAGTGCGGGACAGGGCACTGAAGCTTTCTTT TRBD1 TRBV28 . TRBJ1-1
CASSFQVSYEQYF TGTGCCAGCAGTTTCCAGGTCTCCTACGAGCAGTACTTC . TRBV27 . TRBJ2-7
CASRHPSGDEQYF TGCGCCAGCAGGCACCCTTCGGGGGACGAGCAGTACTTC . TRBV5-1 . TRBJ2-7
CASSPPSRSSYEQYF TGTGCCAGCTCACCACCGTCTCGCAGCTCCTACGAGCAGTACTTC . TRBV18 . TRBJ2-7
CSVEDWGPGTPDTDTQYF TGCAGCGTTGAAGATTGGGGGCCCGGCACACCTGACACAGATACGCAGTATTTT . TRBV29-1 . TRBJ2-3
CASSEAQTESRGYTF TGTGCCAGCAGTGAAGCCCAAACCGAGTCGAGGGGCTACACCTTC . TRBV6-1 . TRBJ1-2
CASSQPNDRGRNQPQHF TGTGCCAGCAGCCAACCTAATGACAGGGGTAGAAATCAGCCCCAGCATTTT TRBD1 TRBV11-2 . TRBJ1-5
CASSGGTGVTEAFF TGTGCCAGCAGCGGGGGGACAGGGGTCACTGAAGCTTTCTTT TRBD1 TRBV9 . TRBJ1-1
CANPKPFTGRSGNTIYF TGTGCCAACCCAAAGCCTTTCACAGGACGCTCTGGAAACACCATATATTTT . TRBV21-1 once TRBJ1-3
CASSFGISYNEQFF TGTGCCAGCAGTTTTGGCATCTCCTACAATGAGCAGTTCTTC . TRBV27 . TRBJ2-1
CASSLGQGVGETQYF TGTGCCAGCAGCTTGGGACAGGGGGTCGGAGAGACCCAGTACTTC TRBD1 TRBV7-9 . TRBJ2-5
CAWILSGTSNEQYF TGTGCCTGGATCCTATCAGGGACTAGCAACGAGCAGTACTTC TRBD2 TRBV30 once TRBJ2-7
CASSEAYGQGFSQQNTIYF TGTGCCAGCAGTGAAGCATATGGACAGGGTTTCAGCCAGCAAAACACCATATATTTT TRBD1 TRBV2 . TRBJ1-3